The rows below give T cell receptor beta chains drawn from one sample of a study of PD-1 blockade in classical Hodgkin lymphoma. Clones were read by immunoSEQ multiplex PCR, and TCRdb kept only the in-frame ones, dropping some. The sample shows 10,000 to 13,000 clones, roughly 80% of them seen only once. The sample here was peripheral blood mononuclear cells (PBMCs), taken at baseline. These receptors were obtained from a human donor with classical Hodgkin lymphoma. Both conserved end residues are trimmed from each CDR3. Fields, in order: V gene, J gene, CDR3 protein.

v_gene: TRBV30; j_gene: TRBJ2-1; CDR3aa: AWAAGGYNEQF
v_gene: TRBV5-4; j_gene: TRBJ2-1; CDR3aa: ASSSHGGGAAYEQF
v_gene: TRBV5-1; j_gene: TRBJ2-7; CDR3aa: ASSFSGPRDEQY
v_gene: TRBV27; j_gene: TRBJ2-2; CDR3aa: ASSWTVAGELF
v_gene: TRBV7-9; j_gene: TRBJ1-1; CDR3aa: AIDGPSTEAF
v_gene: TRBV5-6; j_gene: TRBJ1-5; CDR3aa: ASSSSDGSNQPQH
v_gene: TRBV10-3; j_gene: TRBJ2-3; CDR3aa: ATMPSGGSPDTQY
v_gene: TRBV28; j_gene: TRBJ2-7; CDR3aa: ASSLLGQRSYEQY
v_gene: TRBV4-1; j_gene: TRBJ2-6; CDR3aa: ASSQDNSHAGANVLT
v_gene: TRBV27; j_gene: TRBJ2-1; CDR3aa: ASSLESWRGNEQF
v_gene: TRBV27; j_gene: TRBJ2-1; CDR3aa: ASSLSMGEQF
v_gene: TRBV27; j_gene: TRBJ1-2; CDR3aa: ASSPPGNYGYT
v_gene: TRBV21-1; j_gene: TRBJ1-5; CDR3aa: ASSKALRILSNQPQH
v_gene: TRBV5-5; j_gene: TRBJ2-5; CDR3aa: ASSLEFAAGRETQY
v_gene: TRBV5-4; j_gene: TRBJ1-2; CDR3aa: ASSPTHTPATGGYT
v_gene: TRBV30; j_gene: TRBJ1-2; CDR3aa: AWSRDRMANYGYT
v_gene: TRBV7-3; j_gene: TRBJ1-1; CDR3aa: ASSSGANTEAF
v_gene: TRBV28; j_gene: TRBJ1-2; CDR3aa: ASSLTYYGYT
v_gene: TRBV28; j_gene: TRBJ1-5; CDR3aa: ASMTGNQPQH
v_gene: TRBV29-1; j_gene: TRBJ1-1; CDR3aa: SAGGWTEAF
v_gene: TRBV10-3; j_gene: TRBJ1-3; CDR3aa: AIRLQGSGNTIY
v_gene: TRBV5-1; j_gene: TRBJ2-5; CDR3aa: ASSLEAPGETQY
v_gene: TRBV4-3; j_gene: TRBJ1-2; CDR3aa: ASSQEAVNYGYT
v_gene: TRBV28; j_gene: TRBJ2-7; CDR3aa: ASSSLPGLAGGEQY
v_gene: TRBV18; j_gene: TRBJ1-5; CDR3aa: ASSVSRRDQPQH
v_gene: TRBV10-3; j_gene: TRBJ2-7; CDR3aa: AISESTYEQY